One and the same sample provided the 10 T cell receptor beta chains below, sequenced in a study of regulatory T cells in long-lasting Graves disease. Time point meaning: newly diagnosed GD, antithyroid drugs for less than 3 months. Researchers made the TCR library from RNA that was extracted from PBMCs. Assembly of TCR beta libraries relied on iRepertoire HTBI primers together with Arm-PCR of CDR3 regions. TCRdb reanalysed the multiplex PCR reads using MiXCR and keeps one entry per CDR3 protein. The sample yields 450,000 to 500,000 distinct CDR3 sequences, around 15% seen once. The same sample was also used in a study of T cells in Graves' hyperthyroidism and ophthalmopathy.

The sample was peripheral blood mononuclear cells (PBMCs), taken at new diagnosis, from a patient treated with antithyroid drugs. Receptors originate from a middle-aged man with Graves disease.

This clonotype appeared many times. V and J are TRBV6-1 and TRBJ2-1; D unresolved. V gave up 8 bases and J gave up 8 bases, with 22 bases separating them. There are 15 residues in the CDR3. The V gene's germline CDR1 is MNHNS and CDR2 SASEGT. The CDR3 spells CASRTGEFLFDEQFF. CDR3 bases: TGTGCCAGCCGAACCGGAGAGTTTCTTTTTGATGAGCAGTTCTTC.

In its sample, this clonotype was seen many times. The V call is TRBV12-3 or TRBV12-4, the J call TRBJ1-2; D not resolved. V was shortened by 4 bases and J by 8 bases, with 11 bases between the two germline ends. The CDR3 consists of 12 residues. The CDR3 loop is CASSSIWEGYTF. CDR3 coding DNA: TGTGCCAGCAGTTCCATTTGGGAGGGCTACACCTTC.

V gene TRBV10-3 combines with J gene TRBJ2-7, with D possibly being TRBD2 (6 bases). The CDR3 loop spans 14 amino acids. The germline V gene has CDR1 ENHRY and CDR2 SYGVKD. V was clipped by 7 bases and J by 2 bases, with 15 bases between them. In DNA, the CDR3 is TGTGCCATCACCCCCGATTTAGCGGCCTACGAGCAGTACTTC. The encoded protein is CAITPDLAAYEQYF.

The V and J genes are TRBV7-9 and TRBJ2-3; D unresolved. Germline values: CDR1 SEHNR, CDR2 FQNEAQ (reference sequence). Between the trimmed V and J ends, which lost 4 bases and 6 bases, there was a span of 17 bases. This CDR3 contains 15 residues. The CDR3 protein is CASSSHSVQTDTQYF. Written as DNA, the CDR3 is TGTGCCAGCAGCTCCCACTCGGTCCAGACCGATACGCAGTATTTT.

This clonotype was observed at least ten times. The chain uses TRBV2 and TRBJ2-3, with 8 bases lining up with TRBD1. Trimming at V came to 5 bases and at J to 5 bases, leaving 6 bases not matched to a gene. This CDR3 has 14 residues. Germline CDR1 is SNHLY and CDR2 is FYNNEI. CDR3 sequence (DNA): TGTGCCAGCAGTCTGGGACAGGATCAAGATACGCAGTATTTT. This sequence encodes CASSLGQDQDTQYF.

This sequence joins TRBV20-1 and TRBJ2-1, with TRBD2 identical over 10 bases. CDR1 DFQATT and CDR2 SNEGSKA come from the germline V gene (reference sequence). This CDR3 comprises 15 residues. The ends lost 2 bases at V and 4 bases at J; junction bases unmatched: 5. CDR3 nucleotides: TGCAGTGCTAGAATCCTAGCGGGAGTTTACAATGAGCAGTTCTTC. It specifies CSARILAGVYNEQFF.

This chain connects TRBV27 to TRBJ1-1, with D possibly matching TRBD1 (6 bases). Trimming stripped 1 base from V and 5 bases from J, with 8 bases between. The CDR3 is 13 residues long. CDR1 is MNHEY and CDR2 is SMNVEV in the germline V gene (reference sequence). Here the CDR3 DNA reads TGTGCCAGCAGTTTATTTAGGGGGACTGAAGCTTTCTTT. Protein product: CASSLFRGTEAFF.

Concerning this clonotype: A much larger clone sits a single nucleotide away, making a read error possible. The CDR3, as DNA: TGTGCCAGCAGGGGGTCAGGCCAACCCCGGTTTGGAGAGCAGTACTTC. It specifies CASRGSGQPRFGEQYF. This chain connects TRBV7-9 to TRBJ2-7; D call uncertain. Germline V gene data show CDR1 as SEHNR and CDR2 as FQNEAQ (reference sequence). The CDR3 contains 16 residues. Trimming stripped 6 bases from V and 7 bases from J, with 25 bases between. Together with reference TRBV7-9 and TRBJ2-7, the CDR3 gives the full variable domain: DTGVSQNPRHKITKRGQNVTFRCDPISEHNRLYWYRQTLGQGPEFLTYFQNEAQLEKSRLLSDRFSAERPKGSFSTLEIQRTEQGDSAMYLCASRGSGQPRFGEQYFGPGTRLTVT.

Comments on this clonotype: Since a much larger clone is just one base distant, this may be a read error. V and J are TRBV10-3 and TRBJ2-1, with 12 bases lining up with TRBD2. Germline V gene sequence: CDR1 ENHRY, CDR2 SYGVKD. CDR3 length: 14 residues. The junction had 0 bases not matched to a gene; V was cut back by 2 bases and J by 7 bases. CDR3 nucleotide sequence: TGTGCCATCAGTGAGACTAGCGGGAGGAATGAGCAGTTCTTC. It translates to CAISETSGRNEQFF.

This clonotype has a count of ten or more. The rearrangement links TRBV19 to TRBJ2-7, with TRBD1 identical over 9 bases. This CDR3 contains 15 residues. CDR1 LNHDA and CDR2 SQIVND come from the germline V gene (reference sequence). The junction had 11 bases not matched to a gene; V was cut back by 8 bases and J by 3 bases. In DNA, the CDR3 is TGTGCCAGTTCGCGACCGGGACAGGGCCTCTACGAGCAGTACTTC. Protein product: CASSRPGQGLYEQYF.